What follows is one TCR beta chain and its context. Its antigen is as yet unknown. Regarding time point: week 35, safety follow-up. Doses consisted of 300 ug of mutant IDH1 20-mer peptide each, paired with topical imiquimod. The study enrolled donors with new WHO grade 3 or 4 IDH1-mutant, ATRX-lost astrocytomas. These data are taken from a study of a mutant IDH1 vaccine in newly diagnosed glioma. About the study: Before enrollment, patients got radiotherapy alone, temozolomide alone, or mostly the combination. Visit V13 took place at week 47, and visit V12 happened at week 35.

The CDR3 has 14 amino acids. Trimming took 5 bases from V and 1 from J; bases not matched to a gene: 3. Germline-derived CDR1 and CDR2 are SGHVS and FNYEAQ. The protocol was immunoSEQ multiplex PCR, while the TCRdb copy is restricted to in-frame clones and leaves out a portion. Altogether under 35,000 clones are present, about 70% being singletons, with the ten largest covering approximately 8%. This TCR was sampled from a man aged 45-60 years with glioma. The sequences come from PBMCs, collected from a glioma patient whose treatment included an IDH1 peptide vaccine. The rearrangement links TRBV7-6 to TRBJ1-1; 8 bases match TRBD1. The CDR3 DNA sequence: TGTGCCAGCAGCCGAGACAGGGGGAACACTGAAGCTTTCTTT. Amino acid sequence: CASSRDRGNTEAFF.